A single sample gave rise to the 17 T cell receptor beta chains below, sequenced in a study of T cells after somatic rescue of genetic block. Profiled with immunoSEQ multiplex PCR; TCRdb holds only in-frame clones, not every one. The repertoire consists of 45,000 to 55,000 clones, with about 96% occurring once and the leading ten covering roughly 0.077%. The sequencing sample was made of peripheral blood mononuclear cells (PBMCs). These receptors originate from a child in the first two years of life.

The chain links TRBV6-6 to TRBJ2-6; D gene uncertain. Germline assignment: CDR1 MNHNY and CDR2 SVGAGI (reference sequence). V gave up 2 bases and J gave up 0 bases, with 8 bases separating them. This CDR3 spans 16 amino acids. The CDR3 DNA sequence: TGTGCCAGCAGTTACCGCAAGAGCTCTGGGGCCAACGTCCTGACTTTC. Translated: CASSYRKSSGANVLTF.

The chain links TRBV5-1 to TRBJ2-7; 13 bases match TRBD2. Per germline, CDR1 SGHRS and CDR2 YFSETQ. The trim removed 5 bases at V and 2 bases at J, leaving 1 base unmatched. The CDR3 is 14 amino acids. CDR3 sequence (DNA): TGCGCCAGCAGACTAGCGGGAGGGCCCTACGAGCAGTACTTC. Encoded protein: CASRLAGGPYEQYF.

The gene calls are TRBV11-2 and TRBJ2-7, with no clear D. The ends were cut back, 4 bases at V and 4 bases at J, with 14 bases in the middle. CDR3 length: 14 amino acids. Per germline, CDR1 SGHAT and CDR2 FQNNGV. The CDR3 region is CASSSGKGWYEQYF. CDR3 bases: TGTGCCAGCAGCTCAGGCAAGGGTTGGTACGAGCAGTACTTC.

The genes are TRBV7-9 and TRBJ2-7; TRBD2 aligns across 7 bases. V was clipped by 2 bases and J by 2 bases; unmatched bases: 0. Germline V gene data show CDR1 as SEHNR and CDR2 as FQNEAQ (reference sequence). The CDR3 is 13 amino acids. This chain's CDR3 is CASSLLAAYEQYF. The CDR3 region has the DNA TGTGCCAGCAGCTTACTAGCGGCCTACGAGCAGTACTTC.

The chain couples TRBV28 to TRBJ1-5; 8 nucleotides match TRBD1. The CDR3 consists of 18 residues. Unmatched junction bases numbered 11, after V lost 3 bases and J lost 1 base. CDR1 and CDR2 from the germline V gene are MDHEN and SYDVKM. This CDR3 is CASSFPDRVRGSNQPQHF. The DNA for the CDR3 is TGTGCCAGCAGTTTCCCGGACAGGGTAAGAGGAAGCAATCAGCCCCAGCATTTT. The full variable domain, with the rest looked up from reference TRBV28 and TRBJ1-5, is DVKVTQSSRYLVKRTGEKVFLECVQDMDHENMFWYRQDPGLGLRLIYFSYDVKMKEKGDIPEGYSVSREKKERFSLILESASTNQTSMYLCASSFPDRVRGSNQPQHFGDGTRLSIL.

The genes are TRBV4-1 and TRBJ2-7, with 10 bases identical to TRBD2. With 0 bases clipped from V and 3 bases from J, the junction kept 5 bases outside the gene matches. CDR3 length: 16 amino acids. The germline CDR1 and CDR2 sequences are MGHRA and YSYEKL. CDR3 in DNA: TGCGCCAGCAGCCAAGAGTTACGGACTAGCGGCTACGAGCAGTACTTC. As protein: CASSQELRTSGYEQYF.

The gene calls are TRBV9 and TRBJ2-2; 10 nucleotides match TRBD1. Germline assignment: CDR1 SGDLS and CDR2 YYNGEE. Trimming took 7 bases from V and 5 from J; bases not matched to a gene: 5. The length of the CDR3 is 14 residues. The CDR3 coding sequence is TGTGCCAGCGCGGACAGGGGGGAAACCGGGGAGCTGTTTTTT. Translating it yields CASADRGETGELFF.

The DNA for the CDR3 is TGTGCCAGCAGTCCGTCTAGCGGGAGGGCCTCCTACGAGCAGTACTTC. This translates into CASSPSSGRASYEQYF. V is TRBV27 and J is TRBJ2-7, with 12 bases identical to TRBD2. This CDR3 region has 16 residues. Looked up from germline, CDR1 is MNHEY and CDR2 is SMNVEV (reference sequence). V was pared by 5 bases and J by 0 bases, with 5 bases of the junction left unmatched.

The chain recombines TRBV7-2 with TRBJ2-4, with 9 bases that match TRBD1. V lost 1 base to trimming and J lost 7 bases; unmatched junction nucleotides: 5. Germline V gene lookup returns CDR1 SGHTA and CDR2 FQGNSA. This CDR3 has 15 amino acids. CDR3 amino acids: CASSLVAGTGNIQYF. The CDR3 DNA is TGTGCCAGCAGCTTAGTCGCCGGGACAGGGAACATTCAGTACTTC.

This clone occurred once. The chain joins TRBV5-6 to TRBJ2-4; tentatively, D is TRBD1 or TRBD2 (6 bases each). This CDR3 comprises 19 residues. The germline V and J ends were trimmed by 0 bases and 0 bases, with 19 bases remaining between them. CDR1 and CDR2 (germline): SGHDT, YYEEEE. The CDR3 loop is CASSLGRGRLSLAKNIQYF. For the CDR3, the DNA is TGTGCCAGCAGCTTGGGTCGGGGGCGGCTTTCTCTAGCCAAAAACATTCAGTACTTC.

As DNA, the CDR3 is TGTGCCAGCAGTCGACTTACAGGGGGCAATGAGCAGTTCTTC. Protein product: CASSRLTGGNEQFF. The chain is built from TRBV6-5 and TRBJ2-1, with 8 bases identical to TRBD1. Germline values: CDR1 MNHEY, CDR2 SVGAGI. The CDR3 extends over 14 amino acids. Trimming took 5 bases from V and 6 from J; bases not matched to a gene: 6.

The chain combines TRBV30 with TRBJ2-5, with 8 nucleotides matching TRBD2. The end of the DNA aligns better with TRBJ2-7, so the J call may be wrong. This CDR3 comprises 12 residues. Germline assignment: CDR1 GTSNPN and CDR2 SVGIG (reference sequence). This CDR3 reads CAWGRGGYEQYF. CDR3 nucleotide sequence: TGTGCCTGGGGCCGGGGGGGGTACGAGCAGTACTTC.

The rearrangement uses TRBV7-3 and TRBJ2-3; unclear D gene. The CDR3 covers 16 residues. CDR1 and CDR2 from the germline V gene are SGHTA and FQGTGA. Trimming cost V 0 bases and J 0 bases, with 10 bases left between them. DNA of the CDR3: TGTGCCAGCAGCTTAACGGGTAACCCTAGCACAGATACGCAGTATTTT. As protein: CASSLTGNPSTDTQYF.

The chain has TRBV4-1 and TRBJ2-3; possible D gene TRBD2, 6 bases. The germline CDR1 and CDR2 sequences are MGHRA and YSYEKL. V was pared by 1 base and J by 4 bases, with 12 bases between. The CDR3 has 15 residues. CDR3 sequence: CASSQARGKADTQYF. Here the CDR3 DNA reads TGCGCCAGCAGCCAAGCTCGCGGGAAGGCAGATACGCAGTATTTT.

The chain combines TRBV9 with TRBJ2-2, with TRBD2 matching 7 bases. The CDR3 runs 15 residues. V trimming: 0 bases; J trimming: 2 bases; junction bases outside the gene matches: 1. Germline CDR1 and CDR2: SGDLS and YYNGEE. The DNA for the CDR3 is TGTGCCAGCAGCGTAGTAGCGGGTAACACCGGGGAGCTGTTTTTT. Amino acids: CASSVVAGNTGELFF.

The chain combines TRBV7-9 with TRBJ2-7, with unresolved D. The V end lost 4 bases, the J end lost 3 bases, and 4 bases lay between the germline ends. The CDR3 is 11 residues long. The germline V gene has CDR1 SEHNR and CDR2 FQNEAQ (reference sequence). CDR3 region: CASSSNYEQYF. CDR3 bases: TGTGCCAGCAGCTCTAACTACGAGCAGTACTTC.

Here the CDR3 reads CASSAGTSDNEQFF. CDR3 coding DNA: TGTGCCAGCAGCGCCGGGACTAGCGACAATGAGCAGTTCTTC. The chain links TRBV11-1 to TRBJ2-1, with 10 bases aligning to TRBD2. Germline CDR1 and CDR2: SGHAT and FQDESV (reference sequence). This CDR3 comprises 14 residues. Trimming took 5 bases from V and 5 from J; bases not matched to a gene: 3.